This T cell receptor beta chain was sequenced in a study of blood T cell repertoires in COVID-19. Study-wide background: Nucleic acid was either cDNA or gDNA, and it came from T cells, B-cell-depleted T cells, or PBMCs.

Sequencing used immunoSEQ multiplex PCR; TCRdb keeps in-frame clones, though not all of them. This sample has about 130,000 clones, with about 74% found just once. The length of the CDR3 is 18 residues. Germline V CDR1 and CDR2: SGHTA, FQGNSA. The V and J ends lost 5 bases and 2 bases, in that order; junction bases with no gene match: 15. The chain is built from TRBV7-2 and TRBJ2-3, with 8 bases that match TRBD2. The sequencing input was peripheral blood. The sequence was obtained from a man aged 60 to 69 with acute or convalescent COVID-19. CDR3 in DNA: TGTGCCAGCAGCCCCGGGGCGGTAGCGGGATTGAACACAGATACGCAGTATTTT. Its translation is CASSPGAVAGLNTDTQYF. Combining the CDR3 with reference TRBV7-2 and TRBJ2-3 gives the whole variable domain GAGVSQSPSNKVTEKGKDVELRCDPISGHTALYWYRQSLGQGLEFLIYFQGNSAPDKSGLPSDRFSAERTGGSVSTLTIQRTQQEDSAVYLCASSPGAVAGLNTDTQYFGPGTRLTVL.